This entry concerns a single T cell receptor (beta chain). Enrolment of Seattle patients took place during active infection, and they were followed longitudinally. The data were taken from a study of blood T cell repertoires in COVID-19. Libraries were prepared by immunoSEQ multiplex PCR; TCRdb keeps only in-frame clonotypes and omits some of them. Here the sample spans about 160,000 clones, 82% being singletons. The sequenced material came from peripheral blood. The sequence derives from a woman in her thirties or forties with COVID-19, enrolled during active disease.

The CDR3 DNA is TGTGCCACCAGCAGAGATCATGGAGGGGAGCAGTTCTTC. Translating it yields CATSRDHGGEQFF. The chain recombines TRBV15 with TRBJ2-1; a possible D gene is TRBD2 (6 bases). V lost 0 bases to trimming and J lost 10 bases, with 10 bases between them. CDR1 LNHNV and CDR2 YYDKDF come from the germline V gene (reference sequence). The CDR3 loop spans 13 amino acids.